Included here is one T cell receptor (beta chain) sequence, with context. As yet, its antigen is unknown. This sample was included in a study of post-analysis software for immune sequencing data. The CDR3 length is 19 residues. Germline-derived CDR1 and CDR2 are LGHDT and YNNKEL (reference sequence). Trimming removed 4 bases from V and 4 bases from J; junction bases left unmatched: 17. Libraries were made from TCR beta cDNA, and they carried unique molecular identifiers. Each CDR3 protein is one row after TCRdb ran MiXCR on the PCR reads. The sample has under 200,000 distinct CDR3 sequences, approximately 29% seen once. Study-wide results and limits: Relative to controls, patients had about five TRBV segments at higher frequency, with TRBV5-6, TRBV5-1 and TRBV20-1 among these.

The sample consisted of blood. The sequence was obtained from a girl younger than 18 with multiple sclerosis. V gene TRBV3-1 combines with J gene TRBJ2-3; 10 bases fit TRBD2. The CDR3 loop is CASSPRSSGSGESPDTQYF. The CDR3 coding sequence is TGTGCCAGCAGCCCAAGGTCTAGCGGGAGTGGAGAGAGCCCAGATACGCAGTATTTT.